These 15 T cell receptor beta chains originate from one sample sequenced in a study of chemoradiotherapy in HPV16-positive cancers. This table comes from immunoSEQ multiplex PCR, and its TCRdb copy is limited to in-frame clones, with some not included. The table has around 40,000 clones, around 76% seen once; the top ten hold under 5.5%. This specimen was blood, taken from a patient who underwent chemoradiotherapy. All receptors come from a human donor with HPV-associated anogenital cancer.

CDR3 loop: CASSVLGGSSSDTQYF. Here the CDR3 DNA reads TGTGCCAGCAGTGTCCTAGGGGGTTCCAGCTCAGATACGCAGTATTTT. The chain has TRBV6-4 and TRBJ2-3; weak D call: TRBD1 (6 bases). Trimming removed 4 bases from V and 4 bases from J, with 18 bases in between. Germline assignment: CDR1 MRHNA and CDR2 SNTAGT. This CDR3 is built from 16 residues.

The chain carries TRBV10-3 and TRBJ2-1, with no clear D. This CDR3 contains 14 residues. V was shortened by 7 bases and J by 8 bases, with 18 bases between the two germline ends. Germline assignment: CDR1 ENHRY and CDR2 SYGVKD. The CDR3 nucleotides are TGTGCCATCACTGACCCGACGACCCACCATGAGCAGTTCTTC. This gives the protein CAITDPTTHHEQFF.

This clone was seen only once. The chain uses TRBV7-2 and TRBJ2-3; 9 bases align to TRBD2. The germline gives CDR1 SGHTA, CDR2 FQGNSA. This CDR3 comprises 17 residues. J lost 0 bases, V lost 2 bases, and 6 bases had no gene match. CDR3 sequence (DNA): TGTGCCAGCAGCTTATTGGGTAGCGGGGGTAGCACAGATACGCAGTATTTT. As protein: CASSLLGSGGSTDTQYF.

This chain links TRBV30 with TRBJ2-3; 10 nucleotides match TRBD1. J lost 2 bases, V lost 2 bases, and 7 bases had no gene match. CDR3 length: 16 residues. Germline V gene data show CDR1 as GTSNPN and CDR2 as SVGIG (reference sequence). DNA for the CDR3: TGTGCCTGGAGTCCTCCGGGACAGGGGACCACAGATACGCAGTATTTT. This sequence encodes CAWSPPGQGTTDTQYF.

The genes are TRBV9 and TRBJ2-3; 13 nucleotides align to TRBD2. CDR3 length: 18 residues. Germline V gene sequence: CDR1 SGDLS, CDR2 YYNGEE. Losses at the gene ends were 0 bases for V and 0 bases for J; bases not matched to a gene: 4. The CDR3 region is CASSVGLAGGLSTDTQYF. CDR3 nucleotide sequence: TGTGCCAGCAGCGTAGGACTAGCGGGGGGTCTGAGCACAGATACGCAGTATTTT.

This clone was detected only a few times. This chain joins TRBV10-3 and TRBJ2-2; 10 bases are a match to TRBD2. V dropped 3 bases and J dropped 4; count of bases not matched to a gene: 2. Germline CDR1 reads ENHRY; CDR2 reads SYGVKD. The CDR3 covers 15 residues. The CDR3 here is CAISEERGGTGELFF. Written as DNA, the CDR3 is TGTGCCATCAGTGAAGAGCGGGGGGGCACCGGGGAGCTGTTTTTT.

The rearrangement joins TRBV7-3 to TRBJ2-2, with TRBD2 matching 8 bases. The CDR3 consists of 17 residues. The germline CDR1 and CDR2 sequences are SGHTA and FQGTGA. The J segment lost 7 bases and the V segment lost 1 base, leaving 11 bases of the junction unmatched. CDR3 protein: CASSLSSASGFGGELFF. Written as DNA, the CDR3 is TGTGCCAGCAGCTTAAGTTCAGCTAGCGGGTTCGGCGGGGAGCTGTTTTTT.

The rearrangement links TRBV5-5 to TRBJ2-7, with D tentatively TRBD2 (6 bases). CDR1 and CDR2 (germline): SGHKS, YYEKEE (reference sequence). Trimming pared 4 bases from V and 2 bases from J, leaving 13 bases between. The CDR3 extends over 14 amino acids. CDR3 DNA: TGTGCCAGCAGCGGGACTTCCGCTGCCTACGAGCAGTACTTC. This sequence encodes CASSGTSAAYEQYF.

The rearrangement links TRBV7-9 to TRBJ1-4; 8 nucleotides align to TRBD1. The V gene's germline CDR1 is SEHNR and CDR2 FQNEAQ (reference sequence). The CDR3 contains 14 residues. V shed 5 bases, J shed 8 bases, and the junction held 7 bases outside the gene matches. CDR3 DNA sequence: TGTGCCAGCAGCGCACGACAGGGGCAAGAAAAACTGTTTTTT. Protein: CASSARQGQEKLFF.

This clone has just a few counts. The V and J genes are TRBV2 and TRBJ1-1, with 8 bases fitting TRBD1. The germline CDR1 and CDR2 sequences are SNHLY and FYNNEI. V shed 2 bases and J 3 bases; nucleotides not matched to a gene: 5. There are 15 residues in the CDR3. CDR3 sequence: CASSEWNRGDTEAFF. CDR3 sequence (DNA): TGTGCCAGCAGTGAATGGAACAGGGGGGACACTGAAGCTTTCTTT. The whole variable domain, remainder taken from reference TRBV2 and TRBJ1-1, is EPEVTQTPSHQVTQMGQEVILRCVPISNHLYFYWYRQILGQKVEFLVSFYNNEISEKSEIFDDQFSVERPDGSNFTLKIRSTKLEDSAMYFCASSEWNRGDTEAFFGQGTRLTVV.

This chain uses TRBV6-1 with TRBJ2-5, with 7 bases matching TRBD1. Germline CDR1 reads MNHNS; CDR2 reads SASEGT. The V segment lost 6 bases and the J segment 3 bases; nucleotides outside the gene matches: 10. This CDR3 is 15 amino acids long. DNA of the CDR3: TGTGCCAGCAGCATAAGGACAGGCCGAGAAGAGACCCAGTACTTC. It encodes CASSIRTGREETQYF.

The chain employs TRBV5-1 and TRBJ2-7; D call uncertain. Trimming took off 2 bases at V and 5 bases at J, with 14 bases between the two ends. The germline V gene encodes CDR1 SGHRS and CDR2 YFSETQ. This CDR3 is 14 amino acids long. Here the CDR3 reads CASSFGGSTDEQYF. DNA for the CDR3: TGCGCCAGCAGCTTCGGCGGTAGTACGGACGAGCAGTACTTC.

The CDR3 DNA follows: TGTGCCAGCAGCTTACTCGCTCCGCGACAGGCTGACTACGAGCAGTACTTC. Encoded protein: CASSLLAPRQADYEQYF. The chain combines TRBV7-6 with TRBJ2-7, with a possible D match to TRBD1 (6 bases). CDR1 and CDR2 (germline): SGHVS, FNYEAQ. The ends were cut back, 2 bases at V and 3 bases at J, with 20 bases in the middle. This CDR3 region has 17 residues.

The J gene is TRBJ2-7, the V gene TRBV29-1, with 7 bases aligning to TRBD2. Germline V gives CDR1 SQVTM, CDR2 ANQGSEA. Trimming at V came to 5 bases and at J to 2 bases, leaving 9 bases not matched to a gene. This CDR3 region has 14 residues. The CDR3 nucleotides are TGCAGCGTTCTGACGGTGCGGGGGACCTACGAGCAGTACTTC. This gives the protein CSVLTVRGTYEQYF.

The chain is built from TRBV5-6 and TRBJ1-2; TRBD1 matches 7 bases. The ends lost 4 bases at V and 2 bases at J; junction bases unmatched: 5. This CDR3 comprises 14 residues. Germline V gene sequence: CDR1 SGHDT, CDR2 YYEEEE. The CDR3 DNA reads as TGTGCCAGCAGCCTATCGGGACAGAACTATGGCTACACCTTC. It is translated as CASSLSGQNYGYTF.